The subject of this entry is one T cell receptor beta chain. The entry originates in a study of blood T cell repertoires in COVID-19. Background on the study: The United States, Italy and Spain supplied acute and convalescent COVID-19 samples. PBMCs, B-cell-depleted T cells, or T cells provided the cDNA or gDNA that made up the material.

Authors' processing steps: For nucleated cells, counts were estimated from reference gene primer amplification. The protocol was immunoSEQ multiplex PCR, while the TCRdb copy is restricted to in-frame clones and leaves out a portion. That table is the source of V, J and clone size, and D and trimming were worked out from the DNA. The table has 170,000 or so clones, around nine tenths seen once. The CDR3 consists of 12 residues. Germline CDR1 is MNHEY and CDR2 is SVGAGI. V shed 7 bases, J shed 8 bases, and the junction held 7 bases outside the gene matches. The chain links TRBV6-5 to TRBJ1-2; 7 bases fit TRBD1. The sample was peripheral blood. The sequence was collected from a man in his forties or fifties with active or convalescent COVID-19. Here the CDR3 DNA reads TGTGCCAGCACCATGACAGGGTACGGCTACACCTTC. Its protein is CASTMTGYGYTF.